Presented here are 3 T cell receptor beta chains from one specimen sequenced in a study of T cells expressing NK-cell markers. TCRdb reprocessed the 5' RACE reads, with one entry per CDR3 protein and no DNA. The table for this sample gives more than 250,000 distinct CDR3 sequences. The sequenced material came from blood T cells: a sorted CD56 or NKG2C T cell subset, CD4+ or CD8+ T cells, or bulk PBMC T cells (not recorded which). These receptors all come from a man between 18 and 29 years old in good health.

The gene calls are TRBV7-9 and TRBJ2-7; the D call of TRBD1 rests on TCRdb alone, since no DNA is present to check it. Germline V gene lookup returns CDR1 SEHNR and CDR2 FQNEAQ (reference sequence). The length of the CDR3 is 13 residues. The CDR3 sequence is CASSLTGRYEQYF.

This chain links TRBV20-1 with TRBJ1-5; TCRdb names TRBD1, which stays unverified in the absence of DNA. The CDR3 sequence is 16 residues long. Germline V gene data show CDR1 as DFQATT and CDR2 as SNEGSKA (reference sequence). CDR3 in amino acids: CSARSGRFFTNQPQHF.

The chain links TRBV20-1 to TRBJ2-7; checking the TCRdb D call of TRBD1 is not possible without DNA. This CDR3 contains 15 residues. Germline V CDR1 and CDR2: DFQATT, SNEGSKA (reference sequence). The CDR3 loop is CSARLGRQAPYEQYF.